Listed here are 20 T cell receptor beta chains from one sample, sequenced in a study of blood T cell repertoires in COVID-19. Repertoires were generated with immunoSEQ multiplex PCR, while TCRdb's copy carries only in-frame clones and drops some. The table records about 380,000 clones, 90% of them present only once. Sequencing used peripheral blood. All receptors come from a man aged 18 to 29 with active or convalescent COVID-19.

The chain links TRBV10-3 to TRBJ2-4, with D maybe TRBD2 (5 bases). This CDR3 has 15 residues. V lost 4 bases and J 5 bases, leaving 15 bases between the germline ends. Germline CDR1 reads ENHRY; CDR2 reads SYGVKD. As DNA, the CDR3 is TGTGCCATCAGTGGGGGAGACACACGCCAAAACATTCAGTACTTC. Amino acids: CAISGGDTRQNIQYF.

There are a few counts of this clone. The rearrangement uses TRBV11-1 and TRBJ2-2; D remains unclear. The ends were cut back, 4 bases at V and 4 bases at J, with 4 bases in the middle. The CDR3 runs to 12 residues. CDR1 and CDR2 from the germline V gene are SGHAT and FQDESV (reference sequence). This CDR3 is CASSYGTGELFF. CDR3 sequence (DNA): TGTGCCAGCAGCTACGGCACCGGGGAGCTGTTTTTT.

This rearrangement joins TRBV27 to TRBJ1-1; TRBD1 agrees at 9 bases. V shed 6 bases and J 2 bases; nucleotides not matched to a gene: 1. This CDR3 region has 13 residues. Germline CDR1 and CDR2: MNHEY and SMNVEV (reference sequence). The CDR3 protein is CASRGQGNTEAFF. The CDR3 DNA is TGTGCCAGCAGGGGACAGGGAAACACTGAAGCTTTCTTT.

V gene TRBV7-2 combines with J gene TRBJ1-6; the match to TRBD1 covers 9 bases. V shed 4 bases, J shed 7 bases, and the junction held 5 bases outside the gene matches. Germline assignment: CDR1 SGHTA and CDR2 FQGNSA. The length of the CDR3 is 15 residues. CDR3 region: CASSSRGQGNSPLHF. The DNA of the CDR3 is TGTGCCAGCAGCTCTAGGGGACAGGGCAATTCACCCCTCCACTTT.

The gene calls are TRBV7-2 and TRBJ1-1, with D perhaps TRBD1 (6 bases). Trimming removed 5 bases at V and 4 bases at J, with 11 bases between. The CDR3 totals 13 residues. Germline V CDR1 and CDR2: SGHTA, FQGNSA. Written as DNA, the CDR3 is TGTGCCAGCAGCCAAACAGGGTTCACTGAAGCTTTCTTT. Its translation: CASSQTGFTEAFF. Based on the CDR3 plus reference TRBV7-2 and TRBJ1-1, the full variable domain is GAGVSQSPSNKVTEKGKDVELRCDPISGHTALYWYRQSLGQGLEFLIYFQGNSAPDKSGLPSDRFSAERTGGSVSTLTIQRTQQEDSAVYLCASSQTGFTEAFFGQGTRLTVV.

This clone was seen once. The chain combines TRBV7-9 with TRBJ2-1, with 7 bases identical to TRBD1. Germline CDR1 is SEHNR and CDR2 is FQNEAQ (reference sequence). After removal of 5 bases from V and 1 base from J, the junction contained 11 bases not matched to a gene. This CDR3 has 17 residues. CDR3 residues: CASSPEWGTVSYNEQFF. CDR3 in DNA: TGTGCCAGCAGCCCTGAGTGGGGGACAGTTTCCTACAATGAGCAGTTCTTC.

This CDR3 is CASSLGGYGYTF. CDR3 coding DNA: TGTGCCAGCAGCCTGGGGGGGTATGGCTACACCTTC. The chain has TRBV7-6 and TRBJ1-2, with D tentatively TRBD1 (5 bases). The germline V gene encodes CDR1 SGHVS and CDR2 FNYEAQ. V gave up 5 bases and J gave up 5 bases, with 9 bases separating them. The CDR3 totals 12 residues.

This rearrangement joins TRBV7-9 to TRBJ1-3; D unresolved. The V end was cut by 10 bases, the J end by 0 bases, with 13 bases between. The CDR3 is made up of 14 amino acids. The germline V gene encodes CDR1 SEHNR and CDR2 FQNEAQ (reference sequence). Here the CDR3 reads CAMTTYSSGNTIYF. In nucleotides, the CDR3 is TGTGCCATGACGACATACTCCTCTGGAAACACCATATATTTT.

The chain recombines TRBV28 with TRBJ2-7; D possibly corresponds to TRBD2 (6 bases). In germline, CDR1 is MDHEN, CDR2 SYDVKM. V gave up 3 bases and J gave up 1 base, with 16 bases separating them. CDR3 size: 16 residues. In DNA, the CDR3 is TGTGCCAGCAGTTTCTACTTGGCGGGAATTTCCTACGAGCAGTACTTC. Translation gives CASSFYLAGISYEQYF.

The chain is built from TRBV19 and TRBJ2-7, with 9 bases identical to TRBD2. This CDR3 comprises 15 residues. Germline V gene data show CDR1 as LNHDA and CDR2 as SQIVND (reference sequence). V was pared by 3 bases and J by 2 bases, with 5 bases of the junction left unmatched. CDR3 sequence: CASSIGSSGTYEQYF. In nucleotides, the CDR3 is TGTGCCAGTAGTATCGGGTCTAGCGGGACCTACGAGCAGTACTTC.

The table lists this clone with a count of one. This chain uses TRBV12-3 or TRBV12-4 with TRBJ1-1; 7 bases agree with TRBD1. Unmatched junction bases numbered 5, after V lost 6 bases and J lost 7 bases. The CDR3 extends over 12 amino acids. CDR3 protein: CASRGGLGEAFF. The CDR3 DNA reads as TGTGCCAGCAGAGGGGGCTTAGGTGAAGCTTTCTTT.

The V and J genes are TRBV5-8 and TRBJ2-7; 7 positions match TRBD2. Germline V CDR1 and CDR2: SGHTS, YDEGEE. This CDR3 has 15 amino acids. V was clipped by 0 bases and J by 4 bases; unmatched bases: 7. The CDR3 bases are TGTGCCAGCAGCTTGGCCGGGGGGTCTCTGTACGAGCAGTACTTC. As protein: CASSLAGGSLYEQYF.

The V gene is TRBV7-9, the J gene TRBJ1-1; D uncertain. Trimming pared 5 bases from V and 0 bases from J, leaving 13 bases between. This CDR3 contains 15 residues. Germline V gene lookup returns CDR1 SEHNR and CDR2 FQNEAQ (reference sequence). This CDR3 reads CASSRRGTLNTEAFF. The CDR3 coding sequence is TGTGCCAGCAGCCGGCGGGGAACTTTGAACACTGAAGCTTTCTTT.

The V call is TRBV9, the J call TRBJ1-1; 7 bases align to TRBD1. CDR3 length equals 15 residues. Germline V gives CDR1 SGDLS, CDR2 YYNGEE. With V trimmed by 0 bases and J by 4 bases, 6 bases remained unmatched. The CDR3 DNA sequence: TGTGCCAGCAGCGTAGTCCAGGGGGAGAGCACTGAAGCTTTCTTT. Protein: CASSVVQGESTEAFF. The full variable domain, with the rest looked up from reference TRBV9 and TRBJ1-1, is DSGVTQTPKHLITATGQRVTLRCSPRSGDLSVYWYQQSLDQGLQFLIQYYNGEERAKGNILERFSAQQFPDLHSELNLSSLELGDSALYFCASSVVQGESTEAFFGQGTRLTVV.

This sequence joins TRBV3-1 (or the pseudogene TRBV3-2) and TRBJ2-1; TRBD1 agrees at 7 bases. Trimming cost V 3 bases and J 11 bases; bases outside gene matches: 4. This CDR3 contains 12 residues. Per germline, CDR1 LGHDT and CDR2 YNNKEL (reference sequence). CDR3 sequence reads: CASSHPDRQQFF. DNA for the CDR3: TGTGCCAGCAGCCATCCGGACAGGCAGCAGTTCTTC.

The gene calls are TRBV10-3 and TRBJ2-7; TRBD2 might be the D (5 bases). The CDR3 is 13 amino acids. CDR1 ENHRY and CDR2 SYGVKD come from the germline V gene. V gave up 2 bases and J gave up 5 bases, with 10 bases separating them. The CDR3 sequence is CAISETGSNEQYF. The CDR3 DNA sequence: TGTGCCATCAGTGAGACGGGGTCGAACGAGCAGTACTTC.

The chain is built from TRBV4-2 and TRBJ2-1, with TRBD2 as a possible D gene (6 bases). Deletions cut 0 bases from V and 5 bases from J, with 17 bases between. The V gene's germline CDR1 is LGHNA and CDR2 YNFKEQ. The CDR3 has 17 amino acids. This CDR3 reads CASSQDYPGRGHNEQFF. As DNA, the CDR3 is TGTGCCAGCAGCCAAGACTATCCGGGGCGGGGCCACAATGAGCAGTTCTTC.

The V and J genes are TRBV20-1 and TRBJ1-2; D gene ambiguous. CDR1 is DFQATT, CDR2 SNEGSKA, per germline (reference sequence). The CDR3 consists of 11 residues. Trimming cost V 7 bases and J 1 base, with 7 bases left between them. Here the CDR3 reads CSVAGNYGYTF. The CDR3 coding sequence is TGCAGTGTCGCGGGTAACTATGGCTACACCTTC.

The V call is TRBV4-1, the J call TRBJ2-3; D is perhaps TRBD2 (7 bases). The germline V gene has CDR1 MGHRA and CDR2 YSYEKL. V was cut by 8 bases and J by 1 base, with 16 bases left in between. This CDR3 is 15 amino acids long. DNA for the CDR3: TGCGCCAGCGGGGTGGTAGGGGGGGGCACAGATACGCAGTATTTT. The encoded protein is CASGVVGGGTDTQYF.

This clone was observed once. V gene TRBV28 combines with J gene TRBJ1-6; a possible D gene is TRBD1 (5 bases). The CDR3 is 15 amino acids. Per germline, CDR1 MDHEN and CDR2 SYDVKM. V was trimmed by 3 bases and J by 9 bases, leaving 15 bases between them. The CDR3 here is CASSFLGSGASPLHF. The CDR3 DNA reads TGTGCCAGCAGTTTTCTCGGGAGCGGGGCTTCACCCCTCCACTTT.